These 16 T cell receptor beta chains were sequenced from one sample in a study of T cell responses to AZD1222 COVID-19 vaccine. The data were produced by immunoSEQ multiplex PCR, yet TCRdb's version contains in-frame clones alone and is incomplete. The sample has 110,000 to 150,000 clones, 90% seen once. The source was peripheral blood, collected on day 0 of AZD1222 vaccination. The receptors were gathered from an adult in good health.

A remark on this clone: The CDR3 ends on some other residue instead of the conserved phenylalanine or tryptophan, so this is likely a read error. Because the CDR3's place on the DNA is in doubt, the DNA is left out and the CDR3 is given as listed by TCRdb. This chain connects TRBV2 to TRBJ2-7; the D call TRBD2 from the table was never checked on the DNA. The germline CDR1 and CDR2 sequences are SNHLY and FYNNEI. The CDR3 is made up of 12 amino acids, end residues included. The CDR3 sequence is CASSEGPRGWVR.

The chain recombines TRBV5-1 with TRBJ2-3; D unresolved. V shed 0 bases and J shed 0 bases, with 8 bases lying between them. CDR3 length: 15 residues. Germline V gene sequence: CDR1 SGHRS, CDR2 YFSETQ. CDR3 DNA sequence: TGCGCCAGCAGCTTGGAATACCCCAGCACAGATACGCAGTATTTT. It translates to CASSLEYPSTDTQYF.

V and J are TRBV9 and TRBJ1-2; no clear D gene. The CDR3 loop spans 12 amino acids. CDR1 and CDR2 from the germline V gene are SGDLS and YYNGEE. The V end was cut by 0 bases, the J end by 3 bases, with 3 bases between. The chain's CDR3 is CASSVADYGYTF. The CDR3 nucleotides are TGTGCCAGCAGCGTAGCGGACTATGGCTACACCTTC.

The CDR3 loop reads CASNRMGTGDSYNEQFF. The CDR3 nucleotides are TGTGCCAGCAACAGGATGGGGACAGGAGACTCCTACAATGAGCAGTTCTTC. The J gene is TRBJ2-1, the V gene TRBV2; 8 positions match TRBD1. This CDR3 region has 17 residues. CDR1 is SNHLY and CDR2 is FYNNEI in the germline V gene. Trimming took 7 bases from V and 0 from J; bases not matched to a gene: 11. Drawing the rest from reference TRBV2 and TRBJ2-1, the complete variable domain is EPEVTQTPSHQVTQMGQEVILRCVPISNHLYFYWYRQILGQKVEFLVSFYNNEISEKSEIFDDQFSVERPDGSNFTLKIRSTKLEDSAMYFCASNRMGTGDSYNEQFFGPGTRLTVL.

The rearrangement joins TRBV11-2 to TRBJ2-3, with D perhaps TRBD2 (5 bases). CDR3 length: 13 residues. With 5 bases removed from V and 8 bases from J, the gap between germline ends came to 14 bases. Germline loops: CDR1 SGHAT, CDR2 FQNNGV. This CDR3 reads CASSPGSWRTQYF. CDR3 sequence (DNA): TGTGCCAGCAGCCCGGGAAGTTGGCGTACGCAGTATTTT.

V and J are TRBV19 and TRBJ1-1, with D possibly matching TRBD1 (5 bases). The germline gives CDR1 LNHDA, CDR2 SQIVND (reference sequence). The ends were cut back, 6 bases at V and 3 bases at J, with 14 bases in the middle. The length of the CDR3 is 14 residues. The CDR3: CASRTQGVDTEAFF. Written as DNA, the CDR3 is TGTGCCAGTAGAACCCAGGGTGTGGACACTGAAGCTTTCTTT.

The chain has TRBV4-1 and TRBJ2-3; D is possibly TRBD2 (5 bases). The germline V gene has CDR1 MGHRA and CDR2 YSYEKL. The V gene lost 1 base and the J gene lost 3 bases, with 8 bases spanning the gap. The CDR3 extends over 14 amino acids. The CDR3: CASSQGTLTDTQYF. CDR3 DNA sequence: TGCGCCAGCAGCCAAGGGACTTTGACAGATACGCAGTATTTT.

The genes are TRBV18 and TRBJ2-7, with 7 bases fitting TRBD2. The V and J ends lost 3 bases and 1 base, in that order; junction bases with no gene match: 6. CDR1 is KGHSH, CDR2 LQKENI, per germline. The CDR3 sequence is 15 residues long. The DNA of the CDR3 is TGTGCCAGCTCACCCCAGGGTAGCGGGTCCTACGAGCAGTACTTC. This gives the protein CASSPQGSGSYEQYF.

The CDR3 here is CASSEAEGHEQYF. The CDR3 coding sequence is TGTGCCAGCAGTGAAGCGGAAGGTCACGAGCAGTACTTC. This chain connects TRBV2 to TRBJ2-7; no definite D call. V lost 0 bases and J lost 5, with 8 bases in between. The germline gives CDR1 SNHLY, CDR2 FYNNEI. CDR3 length: 13 residues. Full variable domain (remainder filled in from reference TRBV2 and TRBJ2-7): EPEVTQTPSHQVTQMGQEVILRCVPISNHLYFYWYRQILGQKVEFLVSFYNNEISEKSEIFDDQFSVERPDGSNFTLKIRSTKLEDSAMYFCASSEAEGHEQYFGPGTRLTVT.

This clone was detected only once. The chain has TRBV9 and TRBJ2-1; D remains ambiguous. The germline gives CDR1 SGDLS, CDR2 YYNGEE. CDR3 size: 14 residues. V lost 3 bases, J lost 4 bases, and 11 bases lay in between. This chain's CDR3 is CASSDPRRYNEQFF. The CDR3 DNA follows: TGTGCCAGCAGCGATCCGCGCAGGTACAATGAGCAGTTCTTC.

The chain uses TRBV14 and TRBJ2-7; D gene unclear. V gave up 0 bases and J gave up 0 bases, with 9 bases separating them. The CDR3 runs to 15 residues. Germline-derived CDR1 and CDR2 are SGHDN and FVKESK. CDR3 amino acids: CASSQEATISYEQYF. The CDR3 DNA is TGTGCCAGCAGCCAAGAAGCGACCATCTCCTACGAGCAGTACTTC.

The rearrangement links TRBV11-3 to TRBJ2-7; D gene ambiguous. Germline values: CDR1 SGHNT, CDR2 YENEEA. The CDR3 is made up of 12 amino acids. Trimming cost V 7 bases and J 2 bases, with 9 bases left between them. Written as DNA, the CDR3 is TGTGCCAGCAAGGGTAGGACCTACGAGCAGTACTTC. Protein: CASKGRTYEQYF.

V is TRBV19 and J is TRBJ2-2; D call uncertain. Germline CDR1 is LNHDA and CDR2 is SQIVND (reference sequence). Between the trimmed V and J ends, which lost 4 bases and 2 bases, there was a span of 8 bases. This CDR3 region has 14 residues. Here the CDR3 DNA reads TGTGCCAGTAGTACGGGCCCTAACACCGGGGAGCTGTTTTTT. This codes for CASSTGPNTGELFF. Full variable domain (rest looked up from reference TRBV19 and TRBJ2-2): DGGITQSPKYLFRKEGQNVTLSCEQNLNHDAMYWYRQDPGQGLRLIYYSQIVNDFQKGDIAEGYSVSREKKESFPLTVTSAQKNPTAFYLCASSTGPNTGELFFGEGSRLTVL.

The chain employs TRBV7-3 and TRBJ2-6; D is possibly TRBD1 (5 bases). V lost 0 bases and J 2 bases, leaving 8 bases between the germline ends. CDR1 is SGHTA and CDR2 is FQGTGA in the germline V gene. The CDR3 consists of 16 residues. This CDR3 reads CASSLTSRAGANVLTF. CDR3 sequence (DNA): TGTGCCAGCAGCTTAACTAGCAGGGCTGGGGCCAACGTCCTGACTTTC.

The chain has TRBV21-1 and TRBJ1-2; TRBD1, the table's D call, was not compared with the DNA. TRBV21-1 is labeled a pseudogene. The CDR3 has 13 amino acids. In nucleotides, the CDR3 is TGTGCCAGCAGCGGCGATCAGGGGGATGGCTACACCTTC. It codes for CASSGDQGDGYTF.

This rearrangement joins TRBV7-9 to TRBJ1-2, with 8 bases lining up with TRBD1. This CDR3 is built from 18 residues. Germline V lookup: CDR1 SEHNR, CDR2 FQNEAQ (reference sequence). With V trimmed by 4 bases and J by 0 bases, 13 bases remained unmatched. The CDR3 DNA reads TGTGCCAGCAGCTCCTCTGTACAGGGGGTCACAGCTAACTATGGCTACACCTTC. It is translated as CASSSSVQGVTANYGYTF.